Each of the 5 T cell receptor beta chains below was sequenced from the same sample in a study of shared clonotypes between healthy human individuals. Assay: immunoSEQ multiplex PCR; the TCRdb copy retains only in-frame clones and omits some. The data hold 700,000 or so clones, with 60% to 80% observed a single time. Sample: memory CD4+ T cells sorted from blood. Subset reported: CD45RA-negative fraction. These receptors were taken from a woman aged 25 to 39 in good health.

The chain uses TRBV15 and TRBJ2-5; D is unresolved. This CDR3 contains 14 residues. Deletions cut 0 bases from V and 2 bases from J, with 7 bases between. CDR1 is LNHNV and CDR2 is YYDKDF in the germline V gene (reference sequence). This chain's CDR3 is CATSREAVQETQYF. The CDR3 DNA is TGTGCCACCAGCAGAGAAGCAGTTCAAGAGACCCAGTACTTC. Together with reference TRBV15 and TRBJ2-5, the CDR3 gives the full variable domain: DAMVIQNPRYQVTQFGKPVTLSCSQTLNHNVMYWYQQKSSQAPKLLFHYYDKDFNNEADTPDNFQSRRPNTSFCFLDIRSPGLGDTAMYLCATSREAVQETQYFGPGTRLLVL.

The rearrangement joins TRBV28 to TRBJ2-7; D unresolved. The CDR3 runs to 16 residues. Trimming removed 1 base from V and 7 bases from J, with 20 bases in between. The germline CDR1 and CDR2 sequences are MDHEN and SYDVKM. The CDR3 nucleotides read TGTGCCAGCAGTTTATTAGTATCGACATCACGTAGGGAGCAGTACTTC. This translates into CASSLLVSTSRREQYF.

The DNA for the CDR3 is TGCAGCGCCAGACAGGATTTGAACACTGAAGCTTTCTTT. Translated: CSARQDLNTEAFF. The J gene is TRBJ1-1, the V gene TRBV29-1, with a tentative D call TRBD1 (6 bases). V dropped 7 bases and J dropped 0 bases, with 12 bases sitting between them. The germline V gene has CDR1 SQVTM and CDR2 ANQGSEA. The CDR3 length is 13 residues.

This clone was seen a few times. This chain uses TRBV5-1 with TRBJ1-1; the D gene is possibly TRBD1 (5 bases). CDR1 is SGHRS, CDR2 YFSETQ, per germline. V was cut by 0 bases and J by 5 bases, with 11 bases left in between. This CDR3 is 14 amino acids long. The CDR3 reads CASSLEGLWTEAFF. The CDR3 coding sequence is TGCGCCAGCAGCTTGGAGGGGCTGTGGACTGAAGCTTTCTTT.

V and J are TRBV18 and TRBJ2-2; D may be TRBD1 (6 bases). The CDR3 runs 16 residues. Looked up from germline, CDR1 is KGHSH and CDR2 is LQKENI. V lost 1 base and J lost 1, with 10 bases in between. Here the CDR3 DNA reads TGTGCCAGCTCACCACAAACGACAGGGAACACCGGGGAGCTGTTTTTT. Its protein product is CASSPQTTGNTGELFF.